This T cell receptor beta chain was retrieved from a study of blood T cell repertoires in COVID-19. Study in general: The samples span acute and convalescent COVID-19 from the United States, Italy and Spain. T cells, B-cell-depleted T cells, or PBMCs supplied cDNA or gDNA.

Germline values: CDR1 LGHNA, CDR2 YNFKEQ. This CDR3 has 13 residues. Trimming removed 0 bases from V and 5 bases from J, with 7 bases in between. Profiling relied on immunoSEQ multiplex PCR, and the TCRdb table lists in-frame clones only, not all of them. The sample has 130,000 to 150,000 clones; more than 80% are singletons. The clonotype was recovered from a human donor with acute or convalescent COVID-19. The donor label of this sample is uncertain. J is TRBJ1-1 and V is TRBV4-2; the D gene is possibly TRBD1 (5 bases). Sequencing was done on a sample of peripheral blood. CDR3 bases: TGTGCCAGCAGCCAAGATCAGGGAACTGAAGCTTTCTTT. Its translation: CASSQDQGTEAFF.